This TCR beta chain was found in a study of identical twins (dated by TCRdb to about 2016). In terms of the full investigation: To test whether fetal clonotypes persist, this study deep-sequenced TCR alpha and beta repertoires from monozygotic twins, from unrelated adults of various ages, and from cord blood. To rule out contamination, the twin experiments were replicated at different times with different library preparation protocols. Points the paper makes about the study in general: Because the same donors could not be followed over many years, the conclusions relied on cross-sectional statistical analysis. Fewer insertions were carried by abundant cord blood beta clonotypes, a similar but weaker trend appeared in young adult naive repertoires, and no such trend appeared in memory repertoires. Zero-insertion analyses could be partly confounded by invariant T cells such as MAIT and iNKT, although diverse VJ usage argued against such confounding for most clonotypes. Out-of-frame TCR alpha sequences shared between twins showed an excess of low generation-probability sequences compared with coincidental sharing between unrelated individuals. Out-of-frame TCR alpha sharing in monozygotic twins was systematically underestimated by recombination models, whereas sharing between unrelated individuals was in agreement with the recombination models. In beta out-of-frame sequences, excess twin sharing was weaker, because having fewer shared sequences lowered the signal-to-noise ratio.

Ends trimmed: V by 5 bases, J by 0 bases; bases unmatched to a gene: 3. From the cysteine through the phenylalanine, the CDR3 covers 15 amino acids. CDR3 DNA only is kept here, 45 bases in frame from base 1. CDR1 and CDR2 are read off the germline V gene (reference sequence) as SEHNR and FQNEAQ. Turning to this clonotype: Its recognized antigen is unknown. It has no much larger one-base neighbor in the sample; base qualities were not kept.

Library creation used 5' RACE. Sequenced using an Illumina HiSeq 2000. Template switching introduced a universal primer binding site; the final cDNA contained a unique molecular identifier, enabling accurate counting of TCR cDNA molecules. First-strand cDNA for TCR alpha and beta chains was synthesized from specific primers in the conserved constant-segment region. To control for contamination, every cDNA library carried two barcodes: a SMART-Mk sample barcode plus Illumina barcodes. TruSeq adapter sequences and Illumina sample barcodes were added in two successive PCR steps. Sequencing of the TCR alpha and beta cDNA libraries was done on the Illumina HiSeq platform using custom primers. For the original study's pipeline: Raw reads were processed with MiGEC to extract unique molecular identifiers, and MiXCR was used to determine CDR3 positions. Recombination models were inferred per individual with the repgenHMM and IGoR tools using an EM algorithm. The tcR package in R was used for shared clonotype analysis, with sharing normalized by the product of cloneset sizes. To study raw recombination without the effects of thymic and clonal selection, out-of-frame nonproductive sequences were analyzed. In TCRdb, the public reads were trimmed at Q25 with fastp and aligned with MiXCR, with productive beta chains retained. CDR3 protein duplicates are merged, each entry listing the most common genes and DNA. Clone size and V and J calls follow TCRdb, not the original study. The sample records 1.5 million to 2 million distinct CDR3 sequences, 25% to 35% of which are singletons. Less than 0.35% of the sample is held by the ten biggest clonotypes.

All donors were healthy Caucasians. The TCR comes from a newborn girl in good health. The material sequenced was cord blood. The rearrangement joined TRBV7-9 to TRBJ2-7; the central 11 bases match TRBD2. This receptor has the CDR3 CASSASGGNSYEQYF. The DNA sequence reads TGTGCCAGCAGCGCTAGCGGGGGGAACTCCTACGAGCAGTACTTC.